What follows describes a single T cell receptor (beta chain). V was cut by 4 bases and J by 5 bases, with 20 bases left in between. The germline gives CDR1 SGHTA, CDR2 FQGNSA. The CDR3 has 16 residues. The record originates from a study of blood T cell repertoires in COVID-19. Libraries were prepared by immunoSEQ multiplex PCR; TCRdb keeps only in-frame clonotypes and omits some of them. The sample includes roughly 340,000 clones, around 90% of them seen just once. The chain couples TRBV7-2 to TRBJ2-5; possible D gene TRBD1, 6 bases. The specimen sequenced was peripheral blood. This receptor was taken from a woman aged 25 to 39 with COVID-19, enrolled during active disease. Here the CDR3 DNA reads TGTGCCAGCAGCTCTGTAGCAGGGGTTCTGAGGGAGACCCAGTACTTC. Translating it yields CASSSVAGVLRETQYF.